This TCR beta chain was obtained from a study of early T cells in non-severe SARS-CoV-2 infection (dated by TCRdb to the early 2020s). Regarding the complete study: Bulk RNA from unsorted whole blood was used for TCR sequencing, so alpha and beta chains could not be paired.

The CDR3 starts with the cysteine, ends with the phenylalanine, and has 15 residues. The read is trimmed to its CDR3 DNA, 45 bases read in frame from base 1. CDR1 is given as SGDLS and CDR2 as YYNGEE, both from the germline V gene. V drops 0 bases and J drops 3 bases, leaving 13 bases in between. In regard to this clonotype: Its antigen target is currently unknown. Base qualities are not at hand, and no much larger clone is one base apart.

The study was a case-control design nested within a healthcare worker cohort in London, UK, with weekly nasopharyngeal swab PCR tests and blood sampling. Between 23 and 31 March 2020, the week of the UK lockdown, healthcare workers were enrolled and then followed up weekly for as long as 16 weeks. Results the study describes overall, beyond this receptor: VDJdb matching was skewed toward anti-spike CD8 responses, so virus-specific expansions were likely underestimated and private and CD4 specificities were missed.

Library method: 5' RACE. The run used a NextSeq 500. Unique molecular identifiers were attached to individual cDNA molecules in the TCR library protocol so that sequencing error and PCR bias could be corrected. Sequencing covered both TCR alpha and beta chains, and within each sample the abundances of alpha and beta sequences were tightly co-correlated. From the authors' description of their analysis: Decombinator V4 was used to annotate TCR sequences for V gene, J gene and CDR3. TCRs were defined as expanded if a significant change between any two time points was detected under a Poisson model with p below 0.0001. TCR abundances were normalised to the total number of TCRs sequenced per sample and expressed as counts per million. MAIT TCRs were defined by TRAV1-2 paired with TRAJ12, TRAJ20 or TRAJ33, and iNKT TCRs by TRAV10 paired with TRAJ18. VDJdb, accessed on 1 November 2021, was searched for TCRs annotated for CMV, EBV and SARS-CoV-2, and TCRs annotated for more than one antigen were excluded. TCRdb trimmed the raw reads at Q25, called clones with MiXCR and kept productive beta chains. Each record represents a unique CDR3 protein, reported with the most common genes and DNA among its rows. TCRdb, not the authors, supplied the V and J calls. The sample profile shows approximately 70,000 distinct CDR3 sequences; roughly 4.6% of them were found once. About 3.6% of the sample rests with the top ten.

This receptor was taken from an adult who was a healthcare worker with PCR-confirmed SARS-CoV-2 infection or an uninfected control (not recorded which). The donor label of this sample is uncertain. This sample comprised whole blood, obtained at baseline. Recombination linked TRBV9 to TRBJ2-7; no confident D gene assignment can be made. The DNA sequence is TGTGCCAGCAGCGTAGATCTTGGCATGGTCTACGAGCAGTACTTC. This translates into CASSVDLGMVYEQYF. The full variable domain, with segments outside the CDR3 supplied by the reference TRBV9 and TRBJ2-7 proteins, appears as DSGVTQTPKHLITATGQRVTLRCSPRSGDLSVYWYQQSLDQGLQFLIQYYNGEERAKGNILERFSAQQFPDLHSELNLSSLELGDSALYFCASSVDLGMVYEQYFGPGTRLTVT.